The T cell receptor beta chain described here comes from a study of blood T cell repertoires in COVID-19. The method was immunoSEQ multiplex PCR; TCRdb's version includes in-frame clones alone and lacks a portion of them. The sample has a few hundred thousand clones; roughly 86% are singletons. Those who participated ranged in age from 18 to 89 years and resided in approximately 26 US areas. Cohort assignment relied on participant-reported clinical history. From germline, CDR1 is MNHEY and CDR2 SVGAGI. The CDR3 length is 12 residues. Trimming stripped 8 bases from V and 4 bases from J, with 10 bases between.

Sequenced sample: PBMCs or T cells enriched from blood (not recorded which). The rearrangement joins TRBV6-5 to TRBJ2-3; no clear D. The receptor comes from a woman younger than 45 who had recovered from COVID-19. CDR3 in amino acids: CASGRVADTQYF. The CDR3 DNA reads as TGTGCCAGCGGGCGTGTTGCAGATACGCAGTATTTT.